This TCR beta chain was obtained from a study of cytomegalovirus exposure and HLA in healthy donors. Study-level points and caveats: Sequence variants that were highly shared formed a cluster that was likely a sequencing artifact. Information on immune exposure was restricted to one variable (CMV serostatus). A later analysis found common viral pathogens apparently linked to several of the most significant clusters. In a later analysis, TCR beta V- and J-gene trimming was associated with a missense DCLRE1C variant.

This CDR3 has 18 amino acids. CDR1 LNHNV and CDR2 YYDKDF come from the germline V gene (reference sequence). With 3 bases clipped from V and 5 bases from J, the junction kept 17 bases outside the gene matches. Primers included in the PCR were 60 Vbeta and 13 Jbeta primers. Clones were sequenced by immunoSEQ multiplex PCR, and TCRdb holds only the in-frame ones, with some missing. The sample holds some 100,000 clones, around 81% seen once. For this clone: Its antigen is unidentified.

The chain is built from TRBV15 and TRBJ2-3; 7 positions agree with TRBD1. This sequence was found in a woman aged 25-40 years in good health and CMV-seronegative. Sequenced input: PBMCs. CDR3 region: CATSRTRQSTGTRDTQYF. CDR3 sequence (DNA): TGTGCCACCAGCAGGACCCGACAATCGACAGGGACAAGAGATACGCAGTATTTT.